The 4 T cell receptor beta chains below were found in one sample sequenced in a study of T cell repertoires in ileal Crohn's disease. Repertoires were generated with immunoSEQ multiplex PCR, while TCRdb's copy carries only in-frame clones and drops some. The table has around 17,000 clones, around 60% seen once; the top ten hold roughly 6.2%. Sample: ileal tissue. The receptors derive from an adult with Crohn's disease.

The chain carries TRBV9 and TRBJ2-4; TRBD2 agrees at 8 bases. The CDR3 consists of 13 residues. Germline lookup yields CDR1 SGDLS and CDR2 YYNGEE. V was clipped by 0 bases and J by 9 bases; unmatched bases: 2. CDR3 protein: CASSVDLAGIQYF. In DNA form, the CDR3 reads TGTGCCAGCAGCGTAGATCTAGCGGGCATTCAGTACTTC. The whole variable domain, filled in from reference TRBV9 and TRBJ2-4, reads DSGVTQTPKHLITATGQRVTLRCSPRSGDLSVYWYQQSLDQGLQFLIQYYNGEERAKGNILERFSAQQFPDLHSELNLSSLELGDSALYFCASSVDLAGIQYFGAGTRLSVL.

The chain recombines TRBV7-9 with TRBJ1-2; perhaps TRBD1 as D (6 bases). Looked up from germline, CDR1 is SEHNR and CDR2 is FQNEAQ (reference sequence). The length of the CDR3 is 16 residues. V was cut by 0 bases and J by 0 bases, with 11 bases left in between. In nucleotides, the CDR3 is TGTGCCAGCAGCTTAGCGCAGACAGGCTCTAACTATGGCTACACCTTC. Translated: CASSLAQTGSNYGYTF.

V usage is TRBV6-1 and J usage is TRBJ1-2, with 9 bases lining up with TRBD1. Germline CDR1 reads MNHNS; CDR2 reads SASEGT. The CDR3 sequence is 17 residues long. After removal of 0 bases from V and 6 bases from J, the junction contained 11 bases not matched to a gene. CDR3 bases: TGTGCCAGCAGTGAAGCGCCGGACAGGGGTTGGTCGGATGGCTACACCTTC. Translated, it gives CASSEAPDRGWSDGYTF.

This clone turned up a few times. The chain recombines TRBV7-2 with TRBJ2-1; possibly TRBD2 for D (5 bases). The CDR3 loop spans 13 amino acids. Germline CDR1 reads SGHTA; CDR2 reads FQGNSA. V dropped 5 bases and J dropped 7 bases, with 12 bases sitting between them. The CDR3 loop is CASSHYSENEQFF. CDR3 nucleotide sequence: TGTGCCAGCAGCCATTATAGCGAAAATGAGCAGTTCTTC.